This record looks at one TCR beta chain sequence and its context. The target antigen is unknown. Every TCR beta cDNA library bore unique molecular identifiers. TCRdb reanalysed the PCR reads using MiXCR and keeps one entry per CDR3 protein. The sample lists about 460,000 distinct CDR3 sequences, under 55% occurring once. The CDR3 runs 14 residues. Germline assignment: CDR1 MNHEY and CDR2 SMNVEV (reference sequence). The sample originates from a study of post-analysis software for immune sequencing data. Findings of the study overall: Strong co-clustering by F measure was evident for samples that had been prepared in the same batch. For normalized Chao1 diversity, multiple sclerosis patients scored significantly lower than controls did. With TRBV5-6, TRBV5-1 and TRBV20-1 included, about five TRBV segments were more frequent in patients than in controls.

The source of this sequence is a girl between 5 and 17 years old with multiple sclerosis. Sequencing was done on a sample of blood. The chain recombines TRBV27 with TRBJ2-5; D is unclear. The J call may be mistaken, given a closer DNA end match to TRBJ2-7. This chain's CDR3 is CASSFSSDPYEQYF. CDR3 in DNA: TGTGCCAGCAGTTTTTCAAGCGATCCCTACGAGCAGTACTTC.